Listed below are T cell receptor beta chains from one sample, sequenced in a study of regulatory T cells in long-lasting Graves disease. MiXCR was run by TCRdb on the multiplex PCR reads, yielding one entry per CDR3 protein. The sample consists of 400,000 to 500,000 distinct CDR3 sequences, 14% of them appearing once. These data also featured in a second study, about T cells in Graves' hyperthyroidism and ophthalmopathy.

The sample in question was peripheral blood mononuclear cells (PBMCs), obtained at new diagnosis, from a patient treated with antithyroid drugs. The receptors were gathered from a woman between 50 and 59 years old with Graves disease. Each CDR3 is given with its conserved first and last residue. A D gene is named only where the DNA matches it firmly. Clone size appears in some rows only: once, few, many, or a class for an expanded clone.

D gene: .
clone size: few
V gene: TRBV25-1
J gene: TRBJ2-1
CDR3 protein: CASSKDGPYNEQFF
CDR3 DNA: TGTGCCAGCAGTAAAGACGGGCCATACAATGAGCAGTTCTTC

D gene: .
clone size: .
V gene: TRBV5-1
J gene: TRBJ2-7
CDR3 protein: CASSLVAGRGSYEQYF
CDR3 DNA: TGCGCCAGCAGCTTGGTGGCCGGCAGGGGATCCTACGAGCAGTACTTC

D gene: TRBD1
clone size: many
V gene: TRBV7-9
J gene: TRBJ2-5
CDR3 protein: CASSPGQFQETQYF
CDR3 DNA: TGTGCCAGCAGCCCGGGACAGTTCCAAGAGACCCAGTACTTC

D gene: TRBD2
clone size: many
V gene: TRBV28
J gene: TRBJ2-1
CDR3 protein: CASSFGLAGERSYNEQFF
CDR3 DNA: TGTGCCAGCAGTTTTGGACTAGCGGGAGAACGCTCCTACAATGAGCAGTTCTTC

D gene: .
clone size: .
V gene: TRBV13
J gene: TRBJ2-1
CDR3 protein: CASSYRVSSYNEQFF
CDR3 DNA: TGTGCCAGCAGCTACCGGGTAAGCTCCTACAATGAGCAGTTCTTC

D gene: TRBD1
clone size: .
V gene: TRBV28
J gene: TRBJ1-1
CDR3 protein: CASSYTGGPMNTEAFF
CDR3 DNA: TGTGCCAGCAGTTACACAGGGGGACCCATGAACACTGAAGCTTTCTTT

D gene: .
clone size: .
V gene: TRBV19
J gene: TRBJ2-3
CDR3 protein: CASSIGPGVVVDTQYF
CDR3 DNA: TGTGCCAGTAGTATAGGTCCGGGAGTGGTTGTAGATACGCAGTATTTT

D gene: .
clone size: many
V gene: TRBV5-1
J gene: TRBJ2-7
CDR3 protein: CASSLEGLLGEQYF
CDR3 DNA: TGCGCCAGCAGCTTGGAGGGGTTGCTAGGCGAGCAGTACTTC

D gene: .
clone size: many
V gene: TRBV6-2/TRBV6-3
J gene: TRBJ2-3
CDR3 protein: CASSLPPTQYF
CDR3 DNA: TGTGCCAGCAGTTTACCCCCCACGCAGTATTTT

D gene: TRBD2
clone size: .
V gene: TRBV6-2/TRBV6-3
J gene: TRBJ2-3
CDR3 protein: CASSYSKGTRARDTQYF
CDR3 DNA: TGTGCCAGCAGTTACTCGAAAGGGACTAGGGCTCGGGATACGCAGTATTTT

D gene: .
clone size: many
V gene: TRBV7-2
J gene: TRBJ1-2
CDR3 protein: CASNQGDGYTF
CDR3 DNA: TGTGCCAGCAATCAGGGTGATGGCTACACCTTC

D gene: .
clone size: many
V gene: TRBV6-1
J gene: TRBJ2-7
CDR3 protein: CAISSDGSYEQYF
CDR3 DNA: TGTGCCATCTCATCAGACGGATCCTACGAGCAGTACTTC

D gene: .
clone size: .
V gene: TRBV7-2
J gene: TRBJ1-2
CDR3 protein: CASSPTPGYTF
CDR3 DNA: TGTGCCAGCAGCCCTACTCCGGGCTACACCTTC

D gene: .
clone size: many
V gene: TRBV20-1
J gene: TRBJ1-1
CDR3 protein: CSARWPEAFF
CDR3 DNA: TGCAGTGCTAGATGGCCTGAAGCTTTCTTT

D gene: TRBD2
clone size: many
V gene: TRBV7-2
J gene: TRBJ2-1
CDR3 protein: CASSPGTSSDNEQFF
CDR3 DNA: TGTGCCAGCAGCCCCGGGACTAGCTCCGACAATGAGCAGTTCTTC

D gene: .
clone size: .
V gene: TRBV3-1
J gene: TRBJ2-7
CDR3 protein: CASSQASRSAYEQYF
CDR3 DNA: TGTGCCAGCAGCCAGGCGTCCCGGAGCGCCTACGAGCAGTACTTC

D gene: .
clone size: .
V gene: TRBV6-2/TRBV6-3
J gene: TRBJ1-6
CDR3 protein: CASSYSAAENLPLHF
CDR3 DNA: TGTGCCAGCAGTTACTCTGCGGCAGAGAATTTACCCCTCCACTTT

D gene: .
clone size: .
V gene: TRBV6-1
J gene: TRBJ1-3
CDR3 protein: CASSVGGSGNTIYF
CDR3 DNA: TGTGCCAGCAGTGTCGGGGGATCTGGAAACACCATATATTTT

D gene: .
clone size: many
V gene: TRBV30
J gene: TRBJ2-2
CDR3 protein: CAWDDSANTGELFF
CDR3 DNA: TGTGCCTGGGATGACAGTGCGAACACCGGGGAGCTGTTTTTT

D gene: .
clone size: .
V gene: TRBV7-8
J gene: TRBJ2-2
CDR3 protein: CASSLGVINTGELFF
CDR3 DNA: TGTGCCAGCAGCTTAGGGGTCATTAACACCGGGGAGCTGTTTTTT

D gene: .
clone size: many
V gene: TRBV2
J gene: TRBJ2-7
CDR3 protein: CATLAEPTYEQYF
CDR3 DNA: TGTGCCACCTTAGCTGAGCCGACCTACGAGCAGTACTTC

D gene: .
clone size: .
V gene: TRBV19
J gene: TRBJ2-7
CDR3 protein: CASKITGSGEQYF
CDR3 DNA: TGTGCCAGTAAAATCACAGGGAGTGGCGAGCAGTACTTC

D gene: TRBD1
clone size: .
V gene: TRBV11-2
J gene: TRBJ2-2
CDR3 protein: CASRDDRGSGELFF
CDR3 DNA: TGTGCCAGCAGGGACGACAGGGGGTCCGGGGAGCTGTTTTTT

D gene: .
clone size: .
V gene: TRBV19
J gene: TRBJ1-5
CDR3 protein: CASSRAGAGYSNQPQHF
CDR3 DNA: TGTGCCAGTAGTAGGGCCGGCGCGGGTTATAGCAATCAGCCCCAGCATTTT

D gene: .
clone size: many
V gene: TRBV27
J gene: TRBJ2-1
CDR3 protein: CASMRSGLGWNEQFF
CDR3 DNA: TGTGCCAGCATGCGGAGCGGTCTGGGATGGAATGAGCAGTTCTTC

D gene: TRBD1
clone size: many
V gene: TRBV20-1
J gene: TRBJ2-7
CDR3 protein: CSARAWDRDSYEQYF
CDR3 DNA: TGCAGTGCTAGAGCATGGGACAGGGACTCCTACGAGCAGTACTTC

D gene: TRBD1
clone size: many
V gene: TRBV7-3
J gene: TRBJ2-5
CDR3 protein: CASSTSGQGSETQYF
CDR3 DNA: TGTGCCAGCAGCACATCGGGACAGGGCTCAGAGACCCAGTACTTC

D gene: .
clone size: few
V gene: TRBV20-1
J gene: TRBJ1-5
CDR3 protein: CSARMSLGAYGGQPQHF
CDR3 DNA: TGCAGTGCTAGAATGAGTTTGGGAGCGTATGGGGGTCAGCCCCAGCATTTT

D gene: TRBD2
clone size: many
V gene: TRBV11-2
J gene: TRBJ2-1
CDR3 protein: CASSSRLAGVSSYNEQFF
CDR3 DNA: TGTGCCAGCAGCTCCCGACTAGCGGGCGTTAGCTCCTACAATGAGCAGTTCTTC

D gene: TRBD1
clone size: many
V gene: TRBV13
J gene: TRBJ1-1
CDR3 protein: CASSLKRGTGGSEAFF
CDR3 DNA: TGTGCCAGCAGCCTCAAACGTGGGACAGGGGGCTCTGAAGCTTTCTTT

D gene: .
clone size: many
V gene: TRBV28
J gene: TRBJ1-1
CDR3 protein: CASSLTYRAEAFF
CDR3 DNA: TGTGCCAGCAGTTTAACCTACAGGGCTGAAGCTTTCTTT

D gene: .
clone size: .
V gene: TRBV19
J gene: TRBJ2-7
CDR3 protein: CASSISPSDYEQYF
CDR3 DNA: TGTGCCAGTAGTATCTCACCATCTGACTACGAGCAGTACTTC

D gene: TRBD2
clone size: many
V gene: TRBV2
J gene: TRBJ2-7
CDR3 protein: CATLFERGTYEQYF
CDR3 DNA: TGTGCCACCCTCTTCGAGCGGGGGACCTACGAGCAGTACTTC

D gene: .
clone size: many
V gene: TRBV28
J gene: TRBJ2-1
CDR3 protein: CASSLAGTDLYSEQFF
CDR3 DNA: TGTGCCAGCAGTTTAGCCGGGACGGATCTCTACAGTGAGCAGTTCTTC

D gene: .
clone size: many
V gene: TRBV12-3/TRBV12-4
J gene: TRBJ2-7
CDR3 protein: CASRPVGGAGEQYF
CDR3 DNA: TGTGCCAGCAGGCCCGTAGGGGGGGCAGGAGAGCAGTACTTC

D gene: .
clone size: few
V gene: TRBV15
J gene: TRBJ2-2
CDR3 protein: CATSRDGPTGELFF
CDR3 DNA: TGTGCCACCAGCAGAGATGGGCCCACCGGGGAGCTGTTTTTT

D gene: .
clone size: many
V gene: TRBV11-3
J gene: TRBJ2-1
CDR3 protein: CASSLENEQFF
CDR3 DNA: TGTGCCAGCAGCTTAGAGAATGAGCAGTTCTTC

D gene: TRBD2
clone size: many
V gene: TRBV20-1
J gene: TRBJ2-1
CDR3 protein: CSAELAGSAGREQFF
CDR3 DNA: TGCAGTGCGGAACTAGCGGGATCGGCGGGGCGTGAGCAGTTCTTC

D gene: .
clone size: many
V gene: TRBV28
J gene: TRBJ2-2
CDR3 protein: CASSLMGGELFF
CDR3 DNA: TGTGCCAGCAGTTTAATGGGCGGGGAGCTGTTTTTT

D gene: .
clone size: few
V gene: TRBV30
J gene: TRBJ1-1
CDR3 protein: CAWSRGGGAFF
CDR3 DNA: TGTGCCTGGTCACGAGGGGGGGGGGCTTTCTTT

D gene: .
clone size: .
V gene: TRBV6-2/TRBV6-3
J gene: TRBJ2-1
CDR3 protein: CASSGGGGGVDEQFF
CDR3 DNA: TGTGCCAGCAGTGGCGGGGGAGGGGGAGTCGACGAGCAGTTCTTC

D gene: TRBD2
clone size: many
V gene: TRBV28
J gene: TRBJ2-1
CDR3 protein: CASSSGLAEWYEQFF
CDR3 DNA: TGTGCCAGCAGTTCGGGACTAGCGGAGTGGTATGAGCAGTTCTTC

D gene: .
clone size: .
V gene: TRBV9
J gene: TRBJ2-1
CDR3 protein: CASSEGLGRAYNEQFF
CDR3 DNA: TGTGCCAGCAGCGAGGGCCTGGGACGGGCCTACAATGAGCAGTTCTTC

D gene: .
clone size: many
V gene: TRBV7-9
J gene: TRBJ2-7
CDR3 protein: CASSLRRGLEQYF
CDR3 DNA: TGTGCCAGCAGCTTACGGCGGGGGCTCGAGCAGTACTTC

D gene: TRBD1
clone size: many
V gene: TRBV30
J gene: TRBJ2-5
CDR3 protein: CAWSVLYSGQGMKETQYF
CDR3 DNA: TGTGCCTGGAGTGTACTTTACTCGGGACAGGGTATGAAAGAGACCCAGTACTTC

D gene: .
clone size: few
V gene: TRBV5-6
J gene: TRBJ1-4
CDR3 protein: CASSFEGEKLFF
CDR3 DNA: TGTGCCAGCAGCTTCGAGGGGGAAAAACTGTTTTTT